The 23 T cell receptor beta chains presented below share a single source sample, sequenced in a study of regulatory T cells in long-lasting Graves disease. Time point reported: persistent/refractory GD, antithyroid drugs over 5 years with positive TRAb. RNA isolated from PBMCs was used to make the TCR library. Both iRepertoire HTBI primers and Arm-PCR of CDR3 regions were used to build the TCR beta libraries. Each CDR3 protein is one row after TCRdb ran MiXCR on the multiplex PCR reads. Of fewer than 550,000 distinct CDR3 sequences listed, roughly a fifth are singletons. Specimen: peripheral blood mononuclear cells (PBMCs), collected when the disease was refractory, from a patient treated with antithyroid drugs. These receptors came from a female donor with Graves disease.

This clonotype was seen a handful of times. The J gene is TRBJ2-7, the V gene TRBV5-6, with a possible D match to TRBD2 (5 bases). With 3 bases removed from V and 6 bases from J, the gap between germline ends came to 19 bases. The CDR3 spans 15 residues. Per germline, CDR1 SGHDT and CDR2 YYEEEE. DNA for the CDR3: TGTGCCAGCAGCTACGCAGCCGGGGTGAAATTCGAGCAGTACTTC. This translates into CASSYAAGVKFEQYF.

The rearrangement joins TRBV11-2 to TRBJ2-2; 7 positions match TRBD2. The germline V gene has CDR1 SGHAT and CDR2 FQNNGV. This CDR3 has 15 residues. The junction had 9 bases not matched to a gene; V was cut back by 6 bases and J by 5 bases. The CDR3 nucleotides read TGTGCCAGCAGTCTACAGGCCGGGGGGACCGGGGAGCTGTTTTTT. Amino acids: CASSLQAGGTGELFF. The whole variable domain, remainder taken from reference TRBV11-2 and TRBJ2-2, is EAGVAQSPRYKIIEKRQSVAFWCNPISGHATLYWYQQILGQGPKLLIQFQNNGVVDDSQLPKDRFSAERLKGVDSTLKIQPAKLEDSAVYLCASSLQAGGTGELFFGEGSRLTVL.

This clonotype was counted only a few times. V and J are TRBV28 and TRBJ2-1, with D perhaps TRBD1 (6 bases). Germline CDR1 reads MDHEN; CDR2 reads SYDVKM. The CDR3 length is 16 residues. V shed 4 bases and J shed 3 bases, with 16 bases lying between them. Here the CDR3 reads CASSSPRQAIYNEQFF. The CDR3 DNA reads TGTGCCAGCAGTTCCCCCCGACAGGCCATCTACAATGAGCAGTTCTTC.

This clonotype was observed at least ten times. The gene calls are TRBV28 and TRBJ1-2; TRBD1 might be the D (6 bases). V was trimmed by 5 bases and J by 8 bases, leaving 24 bases between them. This CDR3 is 16 amino acids long. Germline V gene data show CDR1 as MDHEN and CDR2 as SYDVKM. CDR3 in DNA: TGTGCCAGCAGTCCCCCCGACCCGGGACACAAGCGCGGCTACACCTTC. Translating gives CASSPPDPGHKRGYTF.

The CDR3 loop reads CASSNHLDITNTEAFF. In DNA form, the CDR3 reads TGCGCCAGCAGCAATCACCTGGACATAACAAACACTGAAGCTTTCTTT. The chain carries TRBV5-1 and TRBJ1-1, with TRBD1 as a possible D gene (5 bases). Germline CDR1 and CDR2: SGHRS and YFSETQ. The CDR3 has 16 amino acids. The V gene lost 4 bases and the J gene lost 2 bases, with 18 bases spanning the gap. Filled out from reference TRBV5-1 and TRBJ1-1, the complete variable domain reads KAGVTQTPRYLIKTRGQQVTLSCSPISGHRSVSWYQQTPGQGLQFLFEYFSETQRNKGNFPGRFSGRQFSNSRSEMNVSTLELGDSALYLCASSNHLDITNTEAFFGQGTRLTVV.

This clonotype was seen only a few times. The chain joins TRBV6-1 to TRBJ1-1; D is uncertain. Germline lookup yields CDR1 MNHNS and CDR2 SASEGT. With 5 bases removed from V and 1 base from J, the gap between germline ends came to 14 bases. The CDR3 contains 15 residues. The CDR3 DNA follows: TGTGCCAGCAGTCCGCGGACGATCCCGAACACTGAAGCTTTCTTT. It specifies CASSPRTIPNTEAFF.

J is TRBJ2-2 and V is TRBV7-3; perhaps TRBD2 as D (6 bases). The CDR3 is 14 residues long. V was pared by 2 bases and J by 7 bases, with 11 bases between. Germline V gene lookup returns CDR1 SGHTA and CDR2 FQGTGA. In DNA, the CDR3 is TGTGCCAGCAGCTTATACGGGGGAGTCGGGGAGCTGTTTTTT. The encoded protein is CASSLYGGVGELFF. The full variable domain, its missing parts supplied by reference TRBV7-3 and TRBJ2-2, is GAGVSQTPSNKVTEKGKYVELRCDPISGHTALYWYRQSLGQGPEFLIYFQGTGAADDSGLPNDRFFAVRPEGSVSTLKIQRTERGDSAVYLCASSLYGGVGELFFGEGSRLTVL.

This clonotype has ten or more counts. This sequence joins TRBV2 and TRBJ1-2, with D tentatively TRBD1 (5 bases). Germline CDR1 reads SNHLY; CDR2 reads FYNNEI. The germline V and J ends were trimmed by 0 bases and 4 bases, with 9 bases remaining between them. The CDR3 runs to 14 residues. CDR3 bases: TGTGCCAGCAGTGAAGCTCAGGGTACCTATGGCTACACCTTC. It codes for CASSEAQGTYGYTF.

This clonotype was counted at least ten times. The rearrangement joins TRBV20-1 to TRBJ2-4; either TRBD1 or TRBD2 may supply D (6 bases each). Trimming removed 5 bases at V and 5 bases at J, with 13 bases between. The germline CDR1 and CDR2 sequences are DFQATT and SNEGSKA (reference sequence). This CDR3 comprises 13 residues. The CDR3 nucleotides are TGCAGTGCTGACACAAGGGGGGAAAACATTCAGTACTTC. Amino acid sequence: CSADTRGENIQYF.

This clonotype came up many times. V and J are TRBV29-1 and TRBJ2-7, with TRBD2 matching over 10 bases. The V gene's germline CDR1 is SQVTM and CDR2 ANQGSEA. Trimming took 5 bases from V and 0 from J; bases not matched to a gene: 10. CDR3 size: 16 residues. The CDR3 spells CSVRQREGPFSYEQYF. CDR3 DNA sequence: TGCAGCGTTCGCCAGCGGGAGGGCCCTTTCTCCTACGAGCAGTACTTC.

A few counts support this clonotype. The chain joins TRBV15 to TRBJ1-1, with a possible D match to TRBD1 (5 bases). Germline assignment: CDR1 LNHNV and CDR2 YYDKDF (reference sequence). This CDR3 has 14 residues. V lost 3 bases to trimming and J lost 1 base, with 9 bases between them. The CDR3 region has the DNA TGTGCCACCAGCAGTCCCACAGGGAACACTGAAGCTTTCTTT. Protein product: CATSSPTGNTEAFF.

This chain links TRBV6-2 or TRBV6-3 with TRBJ1-1, with TRBD1 matching 7 bases. CDR1 and CDR2 from the germline V gene are MNHEY and SVGEGT. CDR3 length equals 14 residues. Losses at the gene ends were 4 bases for V and 1 base for J; bases not matched to a gene: 3. The CDR3 DNA reads TGTGCCAGCAGTTCCCAGGGGGAGAACACTGAAGCTTTCTTT. It codes for CASSSQGENTEAFF.

There are many counts of this clonotype. The V gene is TRBV28, the J gene TRBJ1-6; D call uncertain. V was cut by 6 bases and J by 9 bases, with 12 bases left in between. This CDR3 is built from 13 residues. Germline CDR1 MDHEN, CDR2 SYDVKM. DNA of the CDR3: TGTGCCAGCAGAATGGAGGGCACTTCACCCCTCCACTTT. The encoded protein is CASRMEGTSPLHF.

This clonotype was seen repeatedly, ten times or more. This chain uses TRBV28 with TRBJ2-2, with 9 bases lining up with TRBD2. After removal of 1 base from V and 3 bases from J, the junction contained 3 bases not matched to a gene. CDR3 length equals 16 residues. Germline V lookup: CDR1 MDHEN, CDR2 SYDVKM. CDR3 protein: CASSLSGTSYTGELFF. Here the CDR3 DNA reads TGTGCCAGCAGTTTATCGGGGACTAGCTACACCGGGGAGCTGTTTTTT.

The rearrangement joins TRBV6-1 to TRBJ2-7, with a weak D call TRBD1 (7 bases). Per germline, CDR1 MNHNS and CDR2 SASEGT. Trimming stripped 8 bases from V and 2 bases from J, with 13 bases between. The CDR3 contains 13 residues. CDR3 nucleotide sequence: TGTGCCAGCGCCAGGGGGGTACCCTACGAGCAGTACTTC. Amino acid sequence: CASARGVPYEQYF.

This clonotype was seen a few times. J is TRBJ2-4 and V is TRBV29-1; 8 positions agree with TRBD1. The germline V gene encodes CDR1 SQVTM and CDR2 ANQGSEA. Trimming took 2 bases from V and 8 from J; bases not matched to a gene: 8. The CDR3 has 14 amino acids. The CDR3 DNA reads TGCAGCGTTGAATATACAGGGGGACGGGACATTCAGTACTTC. This codes for CSVEYTGGRDIQYF.

The table lists this clonotype with a few counts. This chain links TRBV28 with TRBJ2-2; 9 positions agree with TRBD1. The germline V gene encodes CDR1 MDHEN and CDR2 SYDVKM. This CDR3 comprises 14 residues. Trimming took 6 bases from V and 4 from J; bases not matched to a gene: 3. The CDR3 region is CASRRQGGTGELFF. CDR3 DNA: TGTGCCAGCAGGAGACAGGGGGGCACCGGGGAGCTGTTTTTT. Combining the CDR3 with reference TRBV28 and TRBJ2-2 gives the whole variable domain DVKVTQSSRYLVKRTGEKVFLECVQDMDHENMFWYRQDPGLGLRLIYFSYDVKMKEKGDIPEGYSVSREKKERFSLILESASTNQTSMYLCASRRQGGTGELFFGEGSRLTVL.

The chain joins TRBV29-1 to TRBJ1-2, with D unclear. The germline V gene encodes CDR1 SQVTM and CDR2 ANQGSEA. The V and J ends lost 5 bases and 5 bases respectively, with 9 bases between them. The CDR3 has 11 residues. CDR3 sequence reads: CSVPSFYGYTF. CDR3 in DNA: TGCAGCGTTCCCTCATTTTATGGCTACACCTTC.

The genes are TRBV4-3 and TRBJ1-2; 7 nucleotides align to TRBD1. Germline CDR1 LGHNA, CDR2 YSLEER. J was trimmed by 4 bases and V by 1 base; bases with no gene match: 18. CDR3 length: 19 residues. For the CDR3, the DNA is TGCGCCAGCAGCCAAGTTATTCGGGATGGGACAGCGGCGGGCTATGGCTACACCTTC. Translating gives CASSQVIRDGTAAGYGYTF.

In its sample, this clonotype was seen many times. The chain employs TRBV2 and TRBJ2-7; D remains ambiguous. The CDR3 has 14 residues. Germline V CDR1 and CDR2: SNHLY, FYNNEI. The V end was cut by 2 bases, the J end by 3 bases, with 11 bases between. The CDR3, as DNA: TGTGCCAGCAGTGAAAATTACGAAGGCTACGAGCAGTACTTC. Encoded protein: CASSENYEGYEQYF.

This clonotype was counted a few times. Given a much more abundant clone one base away, this may be a read error. This chain joins TRBV6-1 and TRBJ1-3, with D possibly matching TRBD1 (5 bases). V was trimmed by 5 bases and J by 0 bases, leaving 8 bases between them. CDR1 and CDR2 (germline): MNHNS, SASEGT. The CDR3 consists of 14 residues. CDR3 loop: CASSIGGSGNTIYF. In DNA, the CDR3 is TGTGCCAGCAGTATCGGGGGCTCTGGAAACACCATATATTTT.

Many counts were recorded for this clonotype. The chain recombines TRBV20-1 with TRBJ2-7; 7 positions match TRBD2. Unmatched junction bases numbered 9, after V lost 3 bases and J lost 7 bases. CDR1 is DFQATT and CDR2 is SNEGSKA in the germline V gene (reference sequence). CDR3 length equals 13 residues. The CDR3 region is CSARVGGPWEQYF. The CDR3 DNA reads as TGCAGTGCTAGGGTGGGAGGGCCGTGGGAGCAGTACTTC.

Regarding this clonotype: A much more abundant neighbour one base away suggests this may be a read error. This chain links TRBV7-9 with TRBJ1-2; 8 bases are a match to TRBD1. V lost 4 bases to trimming and J lost 1 base; unmatched junction nucleotides: 5. CDR3 length: 15 amino acids. Germline-derived CDR1 and CDR2 are SEHNR and FQNEAQ (reference sequence). CDR3 loop: CASSYGRGHNYGYTF. The CDR3 region has the DNA TGTGCCAGCAGCTACGGCAGGGGGCATAACTATGGCTACACCTTC. Using reference TRBV7-9 and TRBJ1-2 for the parts outside the CDR3, the full variable domain is DTGVSQNPRHKITKRGQNVTFRCDPISEHNRLYWYRQTLGQGPEFLTYFQNEAQLEKSRLLSDRFSAERPKGSFSTLEIQRTEQGDSAMYLCASSYGRGHNYGYTFGSGTRLTVV.